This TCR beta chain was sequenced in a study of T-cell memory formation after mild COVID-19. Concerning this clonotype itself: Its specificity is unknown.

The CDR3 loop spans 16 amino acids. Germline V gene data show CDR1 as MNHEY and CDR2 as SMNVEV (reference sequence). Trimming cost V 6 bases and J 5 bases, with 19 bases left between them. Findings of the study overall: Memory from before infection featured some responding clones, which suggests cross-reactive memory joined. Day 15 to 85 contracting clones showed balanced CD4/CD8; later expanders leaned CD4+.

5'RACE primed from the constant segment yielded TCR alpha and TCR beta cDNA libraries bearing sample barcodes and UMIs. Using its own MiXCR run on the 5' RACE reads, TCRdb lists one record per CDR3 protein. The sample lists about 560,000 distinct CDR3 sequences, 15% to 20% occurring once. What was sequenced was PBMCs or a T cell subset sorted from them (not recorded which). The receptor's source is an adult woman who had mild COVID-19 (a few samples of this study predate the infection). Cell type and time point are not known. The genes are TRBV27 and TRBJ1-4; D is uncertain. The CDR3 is CASSPLIGALNEKLFF. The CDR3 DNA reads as TGTGCCAGCAGCCCCCTTATCGGAGCCCTAAATGAAAAACTGTTTTTT.